The 9 T cell receptor beta chains reported below all come from one sample, sequenced in a study of T cell responses to AZD1222 COVID-19 vaccine. Assay used: immunoSEQ multiplex PCR; TCRdb lists only in-frame clones, some missing. The table includes approximately 110,000 clones, roughly 91% detected once. The sample in question was peripheral blood, obtained on day 0 of AZD1222 vaccination. Receptors originate from an adult in good health.

The chain links TRBV18 to TRBJ1-6, with D unclear. V gave up 3 bases and J gave up 0 bases, with 9 bases separating them. This CDR3 region has 16 residues. Germline V lookup: CDR1 KGHSH, CDR2 LQKENI. The CDR3 DNA sequence: TGTGCCAGCTCACCCGGGCCAAGCTCCTATAATTCACCCCTCCACTTT. Protein product: CASSPGPSSYNSPLHF.

This rearrangement joins TRBV6-5 to TRBJ2-7; D not resolved. CDR3 length: 13 amino acids. Germline V lookup: CDR1 MNHEY, CDR2 SVGAGI. The germline V and J ends were trimmed by 4 bases and 3 bases, with 10 bases remaining between them. This CDR3 is CASSLGPLYEQYF. As DNA, the CDR3 is TGTGCCAGCAGTTTAGGGCCCCTCTACGAGCAGTACTTC.

J is TRBJ2-7 and V is TRBV5-8, with D unclear. CDR1 SGHTS and CDR2 YDEGEE come from the germline V gene. CDR3 length: 13 residues. Trimming pared 4 bases from V and 6 bases from J, leaving 14 bases between. The CDR3 loop reads CASSLLAGREQYF. CDR3 DNA: TGTGCCAGCAGCCTTTTAGCAGGTCGCGAGCAGTACTTC. The variable domain in full, with the rest retrieved from reference TRBV5-8 and TRBJ2-7, is EAGVTQSPTHLIKTRGQQATLRCSPISGHTSVYWYQQALGLGLQFLLWYDEGEERNRGNFPPRFSGRQFPNYSSELNVNALELEDSALYLCASSLLAGREQYFGPGTRLTVT.

This clone was observed a single time. The chain employs TRBV12-3 or TRBV12-4 and TRBJ1-5, with 7 bases matching TRBD1. The J segment lost 7 bases and the V segment lost 6 bases, leaving 3 bases of the junction unmatched. The CDR3 covers 12 residues. CDR3 nucleotides: TGTGCCAGCAGCAACAGGGGACAGCCCCAGCATTTT. Protein: CASSNRGQPQHF.

V gene TRBV6-5 combines with J gene TRBJ2-3; the D is unclear. There are 14 residues in the CDR3. The V and J ends lost 6 bases and 2 bases respectively, with 12 bases between them. Germline assignment: CDR1 MNHEY and CDR2 SVGAGI. The CDR3 nucleotides are TGTGCCAGCAGACGGGTTCGAGACACAGATACGCAGTATTTT. As protein: CASRRVRDTDTQYF.

The chain uses TRBV7-9 and TRBJ1-2, with a weak D call TRBD1 (6 bases). CDR3 length equals 13 residues. Trimming removed 7 bases from V and 7 bases from J, with 16 bases in between. Germline V gene data show CDR1 as SEHNR and CDR2 as FQNEAQ (reference sequence). CDR3 sequence reads: CASTRGGVSGYTF. In DNA, the CDR3 is TGTGCCAGCACCCGCGGGGGCGTAAGTGGCTACACCTTC. The whole variable domain, remainder taken from reference TRBV7-9 and TRBJ1-2, is DTGVSQNPRHKITKRGQNVTFRCDPISEHNRLYWYRQTLGQGPEFLTYFQNEAQLEKSRLLSDRFSAERPKGSFSTLEIQRTEQGDSAMYLCASTRGGVSGYTFGSGTRLTVV.

The chain is built from TRBV29-1 and TRBJ1-2; 7 positions agree with TRBD1. Unmatched junction bases numbered 16, after V lost 6 bases and J lost 6 bases. Germline CDR1 SQVTM, CDR2 ANQGSEA. The CDR3 loop spans 15 amino acids. The CDR3 nucleotides read TGCAGCGTCCTCCACGGCATAGGGGGCAGTGATGGCTACACCTTC. Translated: CSVLHGIGGSDGYTF.

The V and J genes are TRBV7-9 and TRBJ2-7, with D perhaps TRBD1 (7 bases). CDR1 is SEHNR and CDR2 is FQNEAQ in the germline V gene (reference sequence). V was trimmed by 5 bases and J by 4 bases, leaving 30 bases between them. This CDR3 comprises 19 residues. CDR3 nucleotide sequence: TGTGCCAGCAGCCAGCTTCCCCGGGACAGCCCGTCGGGGGCGTACGAGCAGTACTTC. Its translation is CASSQLPRDSPSGAYEQYF.

The genes are TRBV6-1 and TRBJ1-2; D is possibly TRBD1 (5 bases). CDR3 length: 14 residues. Deletions cut 1 base from V and 7 bases from J, with 13 bases between. The germline V gene encodes CDR1 MNHNS and CDR2 SASEGT. Here the CDR3 DNA reads TGTGCCAGCAGTGAAGGTCTCGCAGGGACTGGCTACACCTTC. This translates into CASSEGLAGTGYTF.